This T cell receptor beta chain was retrieved from a study of cytomegalovirus exposure and HLA in healthy donors. Study-level points and caveats: In a later analysis, at a false discovery rate of 0.05, 15,000 to 20,000 TCR beta sequences were associated with HLA alleles. In a later analysis, HLA-associated beta chains showed higher expansion and lower generation probabilities than comparable chains.

To note about this clone: The antigen remains undetermined.

A multiplex PCR was run with 60 Vbeta primers and 13 Jbeta primers. Clones were read by immunoSEQ multiplex PCR, and TCRdb kept only the in-frame ones, dropping some. The sample lists some 100,000 clones, more than 65% seen once, with approximately 1.2% in the top ten. Sequencing was carried out using PBMCs. The sequence came from a woman in her late teens or twenties in good health and CMV-seronegative.

CDR3 sequence reads: CASSEDRGPSEAFF. DNA for the CDR3: TGTGCCAGCAGCGAGGACAGGGGTCCATCTGAAGCTTTCTTT. The chain links TRBV9 to TRBJ1-1; 9 nucleotides match TRBD1. CDR1 is SGDLS, CDR2 YYNGEE, per germline. This CDR3 is 14 amino acids long. With V trimmed by 3 bases and J by 6 bases, 6 bases remained unmatched.